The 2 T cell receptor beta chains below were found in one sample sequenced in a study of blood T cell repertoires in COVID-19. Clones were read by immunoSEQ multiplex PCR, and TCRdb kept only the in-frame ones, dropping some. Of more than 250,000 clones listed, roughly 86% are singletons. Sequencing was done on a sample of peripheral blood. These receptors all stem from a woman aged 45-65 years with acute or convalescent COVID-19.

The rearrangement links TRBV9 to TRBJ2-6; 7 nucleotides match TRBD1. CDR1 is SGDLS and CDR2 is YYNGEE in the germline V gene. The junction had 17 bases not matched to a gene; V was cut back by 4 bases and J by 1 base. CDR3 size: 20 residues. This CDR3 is CASSNPTGAGIDSGANVLTF. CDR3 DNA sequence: TGTGCCAGCAGCAATCCCACAGGGGCAGGGATAGATTCTGGGGCCAACGTCCTGACTTTC. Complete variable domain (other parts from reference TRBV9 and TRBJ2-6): DSGVTQTPKHLITATGQRVTLRCSPRSGDLSVYWYQQSLDQGLQFLIQYYNGEERAKGNILERFSAQQFPDLHSELNLSSLELGDSALYFCASSNPTGAGIDSGANVLTFGAGSRLTVL.

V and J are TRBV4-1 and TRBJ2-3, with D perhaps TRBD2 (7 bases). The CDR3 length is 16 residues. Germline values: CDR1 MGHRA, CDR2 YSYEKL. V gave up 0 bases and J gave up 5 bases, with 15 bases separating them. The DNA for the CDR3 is TGCGCCAGCAGCCAAGATAGGGGGGGAGGAGAAGATACGCAGTATTTT. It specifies CASSQDRGGGEDTQYF.